The TCR beta chain described here comes from a study of shared clonotypes between healthy human individuals. The naive CD8 subset, CD45RO-negative cells positively selected for CCR7, excluded terminally differentiated effector memory CD45RA+ cells. Donors, without exception, were Caucasian adults residing in Nashville, Tennessee. Clones were read by immunoSEQ multiplex PCR, and TCRdb kept only the in-frame ones, dropping some. The sample yields around 1.9 million clones, around 93% seen once. V dropped 7 bases and J dropped 9; count of bases not matched to a gene: 6. The CDR3 contains 15 residues. The germline CDR1 and CDR2 sequences are LNHNV and YYDKDF (reference sequence).

The clonotype was recovered from a man younger than 35 in good health. Some clones in this sample may be carry-over from other donors' samples. Sequences were obtained from naive CD8+ T cells from PBMCs. V usage is TRBV15 and J usage is TRBJ2-1; 16 bases agree with TRBD2. CDR3 sequence reads: CATKGTSGRVGEQFF. CDR3 nucleotides: TGTGCCACCAAGGGGACTAGCGGGAGGGTGGGTGAGCAGTTCTTC.